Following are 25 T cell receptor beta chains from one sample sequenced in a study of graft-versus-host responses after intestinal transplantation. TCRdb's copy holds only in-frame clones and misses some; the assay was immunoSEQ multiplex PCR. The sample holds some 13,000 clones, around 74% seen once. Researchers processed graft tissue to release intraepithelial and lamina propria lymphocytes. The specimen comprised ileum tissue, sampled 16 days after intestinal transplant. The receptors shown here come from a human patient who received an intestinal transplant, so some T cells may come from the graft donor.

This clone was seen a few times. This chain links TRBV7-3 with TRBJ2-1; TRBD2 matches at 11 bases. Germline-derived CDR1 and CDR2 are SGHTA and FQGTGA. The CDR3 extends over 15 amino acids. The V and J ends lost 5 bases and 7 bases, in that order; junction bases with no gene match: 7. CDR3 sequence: CASSRSGRALNEQFF. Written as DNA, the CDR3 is TGTGCCAGCAGCCGTAGCGGGAGGGCCCTTAATGAGCAGTTCTTC.

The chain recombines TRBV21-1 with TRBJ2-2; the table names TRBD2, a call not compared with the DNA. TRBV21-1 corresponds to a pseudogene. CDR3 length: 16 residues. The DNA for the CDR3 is TGTGCCAGCAGCAAAGAGCCCCATTCAAACACCGGGGAGCTGTTTTTT. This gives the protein CASSKEPHSNTGELFF.

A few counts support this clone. CDR3 loop: CASSPGLAGVFQETQYF. As DNA, the CDR3 is TGTGCCAGCAGCCCGGGACTAGCGGGAGTCTTCCAAGAGACCCAGTACTTC. V and J are TRBV4-2 and TRBJ2-5; 14 nucleotides line up with TRBD2. Germline V lookup: CDR1 LGHNA, CDR2 YNFKEQ. The ends lost 4 bases at V and 1 base at J; junction bases unmatched: 5. This CDR3 comprises 17 residues.

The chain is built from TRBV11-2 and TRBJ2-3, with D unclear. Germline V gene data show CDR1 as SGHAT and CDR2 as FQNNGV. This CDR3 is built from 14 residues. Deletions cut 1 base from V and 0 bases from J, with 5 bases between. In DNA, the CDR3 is TGTGCCAGCAGCTTAGGGGCTAGCACAGATACGCAGTATTTT. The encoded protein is CASSLGASTDTQYF.

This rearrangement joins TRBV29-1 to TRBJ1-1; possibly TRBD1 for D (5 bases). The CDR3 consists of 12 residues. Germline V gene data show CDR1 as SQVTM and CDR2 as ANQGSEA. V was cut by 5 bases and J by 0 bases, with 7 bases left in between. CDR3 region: CSVSGLNTEAFF. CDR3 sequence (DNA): TGCAGCGTTTCAGGGCTGAACACTGAAGCTTTCTTT.

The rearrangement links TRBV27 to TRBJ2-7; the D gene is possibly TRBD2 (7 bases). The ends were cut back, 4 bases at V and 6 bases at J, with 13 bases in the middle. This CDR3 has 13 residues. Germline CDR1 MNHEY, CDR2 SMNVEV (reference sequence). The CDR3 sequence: CASSYSGGSEQYF. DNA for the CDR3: TGTGCCAGCAGTTACTCGGGGGGCAGCGAGCAGTACTTC.

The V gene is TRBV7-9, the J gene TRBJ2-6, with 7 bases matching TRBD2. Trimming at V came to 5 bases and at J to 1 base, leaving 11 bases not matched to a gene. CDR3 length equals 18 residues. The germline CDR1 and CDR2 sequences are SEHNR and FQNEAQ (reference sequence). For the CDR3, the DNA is TGTGCCAGCAGCGACCGTTTTGGGAGGGGATCTGGGGCCAACGTCCTGACTTTC. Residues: CASSDRFGRGSGANVLTF.

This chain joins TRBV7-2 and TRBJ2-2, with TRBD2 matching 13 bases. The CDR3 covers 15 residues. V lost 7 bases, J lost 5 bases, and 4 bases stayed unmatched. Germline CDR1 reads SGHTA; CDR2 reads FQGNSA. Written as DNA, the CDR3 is TGTGCCAGCACCGGGACTAGCGGGACTACCGGGGAGCTGTTTTTT. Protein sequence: CASTGTSGTTGELFF.

The CDR3: CASSPRDSNSPLHF. The CDR3 DNA sequence: TGTGCCAGCAGCCCCCGGGACAGTAATTCACCCCTCCACTTT. This sequence joins TRBV9 and TRBJ1-6, with 7 bases fitting TRBD1. With 4 bases clipped from V and 6 bases from J, the junction kept 4 bases outside the gene matches. Germline loops: CDR1 SGDLS, CDR2 YYNGEE. The length of the CDR3 is 14 residues.

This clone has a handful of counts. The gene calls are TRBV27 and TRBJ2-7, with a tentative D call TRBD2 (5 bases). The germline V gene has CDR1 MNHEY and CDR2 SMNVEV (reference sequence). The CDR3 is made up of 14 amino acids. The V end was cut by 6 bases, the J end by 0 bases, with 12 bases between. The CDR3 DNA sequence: TGTGCCAGCAGCATAACGAGGGACTCCTACGAGCAGTACTTC. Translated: CASSITRDSYEQYF.

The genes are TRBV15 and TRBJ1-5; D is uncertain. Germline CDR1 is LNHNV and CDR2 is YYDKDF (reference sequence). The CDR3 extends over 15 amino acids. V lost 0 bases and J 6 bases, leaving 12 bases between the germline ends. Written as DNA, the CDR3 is TGTGCCACCAGCAGAGAGAGCACGGGAGGTCAGCCCCAGCATTTT. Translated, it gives CATSRESTGGQPQHF.

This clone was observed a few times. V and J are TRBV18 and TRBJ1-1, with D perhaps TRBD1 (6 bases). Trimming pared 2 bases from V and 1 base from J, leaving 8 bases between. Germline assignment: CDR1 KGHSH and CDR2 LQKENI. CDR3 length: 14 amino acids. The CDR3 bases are TGTGCCAGCTCACCAGCAGGGGCGAACACTGAAGCTTTCTTT. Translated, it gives CASSPAGANTEAFF.

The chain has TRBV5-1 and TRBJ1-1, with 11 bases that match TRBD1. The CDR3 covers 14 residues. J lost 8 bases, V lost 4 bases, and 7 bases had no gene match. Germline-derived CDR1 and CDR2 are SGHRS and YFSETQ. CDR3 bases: TGCGCCAGCAGCCTACCCAGGACAGGGGGCGAAGCTTTCTTT. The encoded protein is CASSLPRTGGEAFF.

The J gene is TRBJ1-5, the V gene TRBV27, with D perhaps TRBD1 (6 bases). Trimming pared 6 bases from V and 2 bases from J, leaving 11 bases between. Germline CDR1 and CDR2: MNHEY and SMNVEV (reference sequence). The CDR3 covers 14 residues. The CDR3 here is CASSRQGRNQPQHF. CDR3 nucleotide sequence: TGTGCCAGCAGCCGTCAGGGGCGCAATCAGCCCCAGCATTTT.

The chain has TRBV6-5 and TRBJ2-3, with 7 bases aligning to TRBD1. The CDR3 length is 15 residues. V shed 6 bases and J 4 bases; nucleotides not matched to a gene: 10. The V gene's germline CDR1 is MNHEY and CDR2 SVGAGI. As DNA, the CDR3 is TGTGCCAGCAGCCGACAGGGTAAGGGGGCAGATACGCAGTATTTT. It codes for CASSRQGKGADTQYF.

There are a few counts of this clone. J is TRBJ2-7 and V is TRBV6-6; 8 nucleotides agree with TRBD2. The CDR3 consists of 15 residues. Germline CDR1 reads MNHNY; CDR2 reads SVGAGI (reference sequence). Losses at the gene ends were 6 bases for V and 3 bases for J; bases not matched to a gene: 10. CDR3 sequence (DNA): TGTGCCAGCAGCCCCGGCGGGAGGCCCCTCTACGAGCAGTACTTC. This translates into CASSPGGRPLYEQYF.

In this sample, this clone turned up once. Here the CDR3 reads CASRLAGYYEQYF. The CDR3 nucleotides are TGTGCCAGCAGACTAGCGGGATACTACGAGCAGTACTTC. This chain uses TRBV2 with TRBJ2-7, with TRBD2 matching 10 bases. This CDR3 is 13 amino acids long. The germline V gene has CDR1 SNHLY and CDR2 FYNNEI. V shed 6 bases, J shed 3 bases, and the junction held 2 bases outside the gene matches.

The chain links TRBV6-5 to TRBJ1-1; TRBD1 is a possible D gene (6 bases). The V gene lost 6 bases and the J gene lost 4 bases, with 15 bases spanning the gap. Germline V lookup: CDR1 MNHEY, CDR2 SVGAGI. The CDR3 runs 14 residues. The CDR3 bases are TGTGCCAGCAGACAGGGAAGATGGAGCACTGAAGCTTTCTTT. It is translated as CASRQGRWSTEAFF.

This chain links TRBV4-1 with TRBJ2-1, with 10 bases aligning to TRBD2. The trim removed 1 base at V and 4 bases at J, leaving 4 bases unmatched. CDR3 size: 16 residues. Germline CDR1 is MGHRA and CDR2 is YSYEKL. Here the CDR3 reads CASSQGVAGGYNEQFF. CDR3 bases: TGCGCCAGCAGCCAAGGGGTAGCGGGAGGTTACAATGAGCAGTTCTTC.

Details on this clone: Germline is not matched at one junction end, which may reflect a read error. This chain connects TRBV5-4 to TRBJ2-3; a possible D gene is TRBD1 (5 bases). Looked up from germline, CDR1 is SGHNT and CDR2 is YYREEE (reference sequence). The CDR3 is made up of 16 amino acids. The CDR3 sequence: CASSLLGYSKTDTLYF. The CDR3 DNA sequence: TGTGCCAGCAGCTTACTGGGGTATTCGAAGACAGATACGCTGTATTTT.

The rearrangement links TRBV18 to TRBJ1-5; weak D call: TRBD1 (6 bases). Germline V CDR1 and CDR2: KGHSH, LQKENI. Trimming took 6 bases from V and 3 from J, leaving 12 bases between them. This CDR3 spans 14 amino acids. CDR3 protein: CASSGRGFNQPQHF. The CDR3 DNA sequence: TGTGCCAGCTCCGGCAGGGGTTTCAATCAGCCCCAGCATTTT.

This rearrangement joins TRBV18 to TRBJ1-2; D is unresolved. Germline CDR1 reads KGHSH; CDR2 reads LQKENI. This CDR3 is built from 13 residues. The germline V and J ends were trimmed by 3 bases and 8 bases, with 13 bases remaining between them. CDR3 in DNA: TGTGCCAGCTCACCGGGTAACTATGGAGGCTACACCTTC. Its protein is CASSPGNYGGYTF.

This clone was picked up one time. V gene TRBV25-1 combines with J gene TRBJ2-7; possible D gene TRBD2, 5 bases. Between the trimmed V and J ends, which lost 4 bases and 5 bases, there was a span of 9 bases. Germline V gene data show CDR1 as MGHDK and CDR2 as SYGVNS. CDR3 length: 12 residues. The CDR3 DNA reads TGTGCCAGCAGTGCCCCGCGGGACGAGCAGTACTTC. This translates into CASSAPRDEQYF.

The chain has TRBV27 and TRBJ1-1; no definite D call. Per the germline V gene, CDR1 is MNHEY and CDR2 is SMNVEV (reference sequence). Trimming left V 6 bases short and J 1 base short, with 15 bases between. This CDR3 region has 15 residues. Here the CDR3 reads CASSLSVTANTEAFF. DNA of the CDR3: TGTGCCAGCAGCCTATCGGTCACAGCGAACACTGAAGCTTTCTTT.

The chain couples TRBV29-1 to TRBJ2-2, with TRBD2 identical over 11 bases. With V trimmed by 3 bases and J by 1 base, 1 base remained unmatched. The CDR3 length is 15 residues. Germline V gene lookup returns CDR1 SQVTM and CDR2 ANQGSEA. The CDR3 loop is CSVEGLAENTGELFF. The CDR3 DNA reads TGCAGCGTTGAGGGACTAGCGGAGAACACCGGGGAGCTGTTTTTT.